This T cell receptor beta chain was documented in a study of cytomegalovirus exposure and HLA in healthy donors (dated by TCRdb to about 2017). A note on the overall study: An earlier analysis of roughly 500 of the donors reported 250 to 350 Gb of sequence data and 95 million to 130 million unique TCR beta sequences obtained from some 200 million T cells. Besides the first cohort of roughly 660 subjects, a separate validation cohort made up of roughly 120 different subjects was used. In an earlier analysis of several hundred of the donors, high-throughput TCR beta sequencing was used to judge whether each TCR beta V gene segment behaved as functional or pseudogenic. Typing coverage varied by locus: about 629-630 donors for A, B, C, DRB1 and DQB1; about 520 for DQA1; nearly 610 for DPA1; more than 450 for DPB1. All discovery cohort repertoires had been generated on a single sequencing platform. Donor age, sex, ethnicity and CMV serostatus were collected together with the repertoire data. About five DR-DQ haplotypes were handled as single units for association and clustering because linkage in the cohort was strong. A later genetic analysis took genome-wide SNP genotypes for about 65% of the 666 donors and used that subset as a discovery cohort. Class I and class II HLA loci were covered by the typing at four-digit resolution. The T cell repertoires of several hundred subjects were profiled by immunosequencing and related to cytomegalovirus serostatus. In a later analysis, previously published TCR beta repertoires from roughly 710 donors were re-analyzed and high-resolution HLA genotyping was added so that TCR occurrence patterns could be studied. An early release covering around 630 HLA-typed donors comprised approximately 300 gigabases of sequencing data and tens of millions of unique TCR sequences. To predict cytomegalovirus infection status, the study brought together high-throughput TCR immunosequencing, statistical association of individual TCRs with disease status, and machine learning. Among the roughly 400 genotyped donors, around 79% belonged to the genetic ancestry cluster associated with self-reported Caucasian donors. The study aimed to test whether cataloging public T cell receptors could reveal signatures of past pathogen exposure. In the later analysis, no new phenotypic data were used to find candidate immune exposures; instead, reliance was placed on TCR beta sequences and their occurrence across donors. Among 398 genotyped donors of the cohort, an average of approximately 240,000 unique TCR beta nucleotide sequences were sequenced per donor, roughly 20% of them non-productive. What the research found in general, with its limitations: A later analysis found that TCR association rates varied across HLA loci, with DRB1 alleles showing the most associated TCRs and HLA-C alleles the fewest. According to a later analysis, parvovirus B19, influenza, CMV and Epstein-Barr virus appeared linked to several top co-occurrence clusters. Broadly in line with IMGT annotations, most TCR beta V segments showed up in productive rearrangements about 90% or about 30% of the time in an earlier analysis of 587 of the donors. A later analysis found that HLA-associated TCR beta chains were more clonally expanded and had lower generation probabilities than equally common non-associated chains. Only TCR beta chains were sequenced in this cohort, and the absence of alpha or paired-chain data limited detectable features. According to a later analysis, most CMV-associated TCR beta chains appeared to be HLA-restricted, and the HLA associations seemed to be driven largely by CMV exposure. Most TCR sequences were observed very rarely across donors, whereas some public TCRs were present in many individuals. The study gave a list of some 150 TCR beta chains associated with cytomegalovirus. Correlated functional status among segregating V segments might reflect linkage disequilibrium, but an unknown experimental factor could not be ruled out. For the cohort, immune exposure information was limited to CMV serostatus. Sequencing depth was assumed to be roughly uniform across donors in the presence/absence analyses, though that assumption may not hold. Because HLA typing was missing for some donors at each locus, association tests included only the typed subset. In vitro tests confirmed that a few of the cytomegalovirus-associated TCR beta chains recognize cytomegalovirus antigens. Cytomegalovirus status was reported to be diagnosed by the classifier with high specificity and sensitivity in both the original and validation cohorts. Because counts were too low, roughly 17 rarely observed V segments, including chromosome 9 orphons, were left out of the earlier analysis of some 600 of the donors. A later analysis associated about 17,000 TCR beta sequences with specific HLA alleles at a false discovery rate of 0.05. Compared with the roughly 670-donor mean, donors in an Asian-associated ancestry cluster had fewer N-insertions in productive TCRs, according to a later genetic analysis. A later genetic analysis associated a missense DCLRE1C variant with V-gene and J-gene trimming of TCR beta chains, and an independent cohort replicated the association. A further reported finding was that TCR beta sequences accurately predicted the HLA-A and HLA-B alleles for most subjects in the first cohort. When HLA alleles, especially DR and DQ, strongly co-occurred, attributing TCR associations to individual alleles was difficult. According to the authors, the approach could potentially be generalized to other disease states and immunological phenotypes. A group of highly shared sequence variants was considered likely to be a technical artifact of the sequencing pipeline. Some IMGT-functional V segments, including TRBV6-2 and TRBV6-3, could not be distinguished by the 87-base-pair reads and were therefore excluded.

Receptors were amplified or captured by the immunoSEQ multiplex PCR assay. A mixture of 60 forward primers for TCR Vbeta segments and 13 reverse primers for TCR Jbeta segments was used in the multiplex PCR. Amplification of the CDR3 region of rearranged TCR beta genes was performed with a multiplex PCR assay on genomic DNA. The amplified TCR beta libraries were sequenced on the Illumina HiSeq System as 87-base-pair reads. In the authors' own workflow: A later analysis tallied tens of millions of unique TCR beta chains across the 666 repertoires, and approximately 12 million of those chains were shared by two or more donors. To remove PCR and sequencing errors, raw reads were error-corrected and collapsed into unique sequences using a nearest-neighbor algorithm that merged closely related sequences. To assign V, D and J gene segments, CDR3 sequences were aligned to IMGT reference sequences. For a sequence to be retained, a match of at least six nucleotides was required to both a V gene segment and a J gene segment. A rearrangement was called productive if the CDR3 had no stop codons and remained in frame with V and J, and every other rearrangement was called non-productive. CDR3 was defined by IMGT convention, running from the second conserved V-encoded cysteine to the conserved J-encoded phenylalanine. The earlier analysis of fewer than 750 of the donors excluded sequences that lacked an unambiguous match to a single V gene segment. An earlier analysis of several hundred of the donors called V segments functional above 56.7% productive rearrangements and segregating when the between-donor standard deviation exceeded 5%. To diagnose cytomegalovirus status from the catalog of TCR beta chain sequences, a statistical classification framework was built. In a later analysis, V and J genes were assigned by comparing TCR nucleotide sequences against IMGT/GENE-DB human TR gene sequences. In a later analysis, CDR3 sequences and most-parsimonious VDJ recombination scenarios were assigned using the TCRdist pipeline. A later analysis defined each TCR beta chain by its CDR3 amino acid sequence plus V-gene family, and excluded reads lacking a unique V-gene family. To address suspected cross-contamination and a sequencing artifact, a later analysis removed roughly 580 highly shared, low-generation-probability nucleotide sequences. In a later analysis, a clonal expansion index for each public chain was calculated from normalized within-repertoire ranks of inferred template counts. A later analysis computed generation probabilities with a VDJ recombination model fitted to out-of-frame rearrangements, and checked the results against IGoR. In a later analysis, hypergeometric tests were used to score TCR-TCR, TCR-HLA and TCR-CMV co-occurrence, with a repertoire-size bias correction applied to TCR pairs. False discovery rates were estimated in a later analysis by permuting HLA or CMV assignments 20 times. In a later analysis, co-occurring TCRs were grouped with DBSCAN, and TCRdist sequence similarity was added when clustering was performed within HLA-allele-positive subsets. Co-occurrence clustering excluded repertoires with fewer than 30,000 or more than 120,000 public chains, plus five with anomalous nucleotide sharing. TCRdb took over this immuneACCESS table, retaining in-frame rearrangements with V and J assigned. Such tables are incomplete; in checked studies, under half of the missing clones stem from an unresolved V gene, and the remainder is unexplained. The V and J calls and clone size are taken from that table; D and trimming were inferred from the DNA. The sample table contains more than 100,000 clones; only one count was recorded for 74% of them. The top ten clonotypes cover 5.8% of the sample.

The cohort consisted of 666 healthy bone marrow donors. All cohort members were sampled while nominally healthy, although unrecorded immune exposures were likely present. The donor tested CMV seropositive, placing the donor among the roughly 300 seropositive members of the cohort. Each donor provided a peripheral blood sample, and peripheral blood mononuclear cells were used for TCR beta sequencing. The Qiagen DNeasy Blood Extraction Kit was used to extract genomic DNA from the blood cell samples. On this clone: There is no known antigen for this receptor. Within one base of it there is no much larger clone, and no base qualities were kept.

V loses 2 bases, J loses 3 bases, and the germline ends lie 10 bases apart. Spanning cysteine to phenylalanine, the CDR3 consists of 14 amino acids. The DNA shown is the 42-base CDR3, in frame from base 1. From a lookup of the germline V gene, CDR1 and CDR2 are MNHEY and SVGAGI. Sequencing input: PBMCs. Here the chain combines TRBV6-5 and TRBJ2-5, and possibly TRBD1, on 6 matching bases. The clonotype originates from a woman in her 50s in good health and CMV-seropositive. The CDR3 in this case is CASSYPDRKETQYF. Here is the DNA: TGTGCCAGCAGTTACCCCGACAGGAAAGAGACCCAGTACTTC.